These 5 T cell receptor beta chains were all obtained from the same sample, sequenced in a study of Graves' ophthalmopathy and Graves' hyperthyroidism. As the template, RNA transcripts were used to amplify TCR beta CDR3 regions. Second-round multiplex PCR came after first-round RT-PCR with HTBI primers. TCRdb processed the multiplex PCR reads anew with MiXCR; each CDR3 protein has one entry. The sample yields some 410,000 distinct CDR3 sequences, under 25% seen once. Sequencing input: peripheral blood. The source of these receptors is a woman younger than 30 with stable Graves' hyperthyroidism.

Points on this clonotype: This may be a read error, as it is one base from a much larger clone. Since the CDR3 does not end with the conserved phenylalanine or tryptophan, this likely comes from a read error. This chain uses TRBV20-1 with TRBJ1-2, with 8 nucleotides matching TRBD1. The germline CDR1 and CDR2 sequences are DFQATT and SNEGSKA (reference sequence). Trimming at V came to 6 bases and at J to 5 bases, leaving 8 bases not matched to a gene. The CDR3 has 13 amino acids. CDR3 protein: CSATQGAGYGYTY. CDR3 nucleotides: TGCAGTGCAACCCAGGGGGCGGGGTATGGCTACACCTAC.

CDR3 DNA sequence: TGTGCCAGCAACCTACAGGGGAATTCACCCCTCCACTTT. It specifies CASNLQGNSPLHF. V gene TRBV12-3 or TRBV12-4 combines with J gene TRBJ1-6, with 7 bases identical to TRBD1. The junction had 4 bases not matched to a gene; V was cut back by 7 bases and J by 7 bases. The CDR3 has 13 amino acids.

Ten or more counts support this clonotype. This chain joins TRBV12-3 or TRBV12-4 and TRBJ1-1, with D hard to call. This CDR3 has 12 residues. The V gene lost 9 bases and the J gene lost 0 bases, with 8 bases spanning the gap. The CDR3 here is CASRQMNTEAFF. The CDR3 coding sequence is TGTGCCAGTAGACAAATGAACACTGAAGCTTTCTTT.

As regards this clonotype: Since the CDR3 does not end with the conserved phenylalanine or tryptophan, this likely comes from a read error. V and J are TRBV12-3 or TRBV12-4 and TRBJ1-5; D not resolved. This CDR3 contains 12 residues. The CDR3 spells CACSFGSQPQHV. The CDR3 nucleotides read TGTGCCTGCAGTTTCGGAAGTCAGCCCCAGCATGTT.

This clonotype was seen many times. The CDR3 DNA reads TGTGCCAGCAGTGAACAGACTGGAGAGACCCAGTACTTC. It specifies CASSEQTGETQYF. The J gene is TRBJ2-5, the V gene TRBV2; D gene unclear. Trimming stripped 2 bases from V and 4 bases from J, with 8 bases between. The germline V gene has CDR1 SNHLY and CDR2 FYNNEI. The CDR3 is 13 residues long.